The rows below give T cell receptor beta chains drawn from one sample of a study of blood T cell repertoires in COVID-19. Profiled with immunoSEQ multiplex PCR; TCRdb holds only in-frame clones, not every one. This sample has approximately 130,000 clones, with approximately 84% found just once. Sequencing was done on a sample of peripheral blood. These TCRs come from a human donor in a cohort sampled during active COVID-19. CDR3s leave out the opening cysteine and the closing phenylalanine or tryptophan.

13,TRBV5-1,TRBJ1-2,ASSLGQGTGHGYT
13,TRBV6-5,TRBJ2-7,ASFSFGTGSYEQY
9,TRBV20-1,TRBJ2-3,SARDYGNQY
13,TRBV19,TRBJ1-5,ASSSSLGGNQPQH
12,TRBV10-3,TRBJ1-1,AISEGRQNTEAF
14,TRBV7-2,TRBJ2-3,ASSVGLAPSTDTQY
13,TRBV10-3,TRBJ2-7,AISDRTKSSYEQY
11,TRBV19,TRBJ1-5,ASRPLRGQPQH
13,TRBV28,TRBJ2-1,ASTGRGAIYNEQF
10,TRBV7-9,TRBJ2-7,ASSSGTYEQY
12,TRBV5-4,TRBJ1-2,ASSQGQINYGYT
14,TRBV10-1,TRBJ2-3,ASSGLTGLGTDTQY